A single sample is the source of the 20 T cell receptor beta chains below, sequenced in a study of blood T cell repertoires in COVID-19. Measured with immunoSEQ multiplex PCR; TCRdb has only the in-frame clones, and not every one. Of around 150,000 clones listed, 85% to 95% are singletons. The sample comprised peripheral blood. These receptors were collected from a woman between 50 and 59 years old with acute or convalescent COVID-19.

This chain connects TRBV3-1 (or the pseudogene TRBV3-2) to TRBJ1-2, with a tentative D call TRBD1 (6 bases). Per the germline V gene, CDR1 is LGHDT and CDR2 is YNNKEL (reference sequence). This CDR3 is 13 amino acids long. Trimming shortened V by 4 bases and J by 7 bases, and 13 bases separated the two germline ends. CDR3 region: CASSPGQLGGYTF. In DNA form, the CDR3 reads TGTGCCAGCAGCCCGGGACAACTTGGTGGCTACACCTTC.

The table lists this clone with a count of one. V gene TRBV4-2 combines with J gene TRBJ2-1, with TRBD2 identical over 8 bases. Per the germline V gene, CDR1 is LGHNA and CDR2 is YNFKEQ. The length of the CDR3 is 12 residues. The V segment lost 0 bases and the J segment 15 bases; nucleotides outside the gene matches: 4. The CDR3 DNA reads as TGTGCCAGCAGCCAAGAAGGGACTAGTCTGTTCTTC. This translates into CASSQEGTSLFF.

This clone came up once. The same CDR3 is also encoded by other DNA sequences in this sample. The rearrangement uses TRBV12-3 or TRBV12-4 and TRBJ1-1; 8 bases are a match to TRBD1. J lost 4 bases, V lost 6 bases, and 4 bases had no gene match. The CDR3 sequence is 13 residues long. For the CDR3, the DNA is TGTGCCAGCAGCAGACAGGGGTTCACTGAAGCTTTCTTT. Translating it yields CASSRQGFTEAFF.

This chain uses TRBV6-2 or TRBV6-3 with TRBJ2-5; 7 bases line up with TRBD2. V dropped 2 bases and J dropped 5; count of bases not matched to a gene: 11. The CDR3 extends over 16 amino acids. The germline V gene encodes CDR1 MNHEY and CDR2 SVGEGT. The CDR3 nucleotides are TGTGCCAGCAGTTACGAGAGGGAGGGCCGAGGGGAGACCCAGTACTTC. This translates into CASSYEREGRGETQYF.

The chain employs TRBV29-1 and TRBJ1-1, with TRBD1 matching 7 bases. The germline V gene encodes CDR1 SQVTM and CDR2 ANQGSEA. This CDR3 contains 13 residues. The ends lost 7 bases at V and 5 bases at J; junction bases unmatched: 10. The CDR3 spells CSALYRGRTEAFF. For the CDR3, the DNA is TGCAGCGCCCTATATAGGGGGCGGACTGAAGCTTTCTTT.

The chain combines TRBV27 with TRBJ2-7, with 9 bases identical to TRBD1. The germline gives CDR1 MNHEY, CDR2 SMNVEV (reference sequence). Germline trimming cut 7 bases from V and 2 bases from J; bases unmatched to any gene: 15. CDR3 length: 17 amino acids. CDR3 coding DNA: TGTGCCAGCACGACCGCCACCGGGGACAGGGCTCCCTACGAGCAGTACTTC. The encoded protein is CASTTATGDRAPYEQYF.

The V gene is TRBV30, the J gene TRBJ1-2, with unresolved D. Germline assignment: CDR1 GTSNPN and CDR2 SVGIG (reference sequence). This CDR3 spans 13 amino acids. Trimming shortened V by 2 bases and J by 7 bases, and 14 bases separated the two germline ends. CDR3 DNA sequence: TGTGCCTGGAGTCCCTTAGGAGGGATTGGCTACACCTTC. Protein: CAWSPLGGIGYTF.

The V and J genes are TRBV7-6 and TRBJ2-7; 12 nucleotides align to TRBD2. The CDR3 runs to 17 residues. Germline CDR1 is SGHVS and CDR2 is FNYEAQ. V lost 5 bases, J lost 9 bases, and 17 bases stayed unmatched. Here the CDR3 reads CASSPLGTSGPPTGQYF. DNA of the CDR3: TGTGCCAGCAGCCCCCTGGGGACTAGCGGGCCTCCTACGGGGCAGTACTTC.

The chain carries TRBV5-5 and TRBJ2-2, with a tentative D call TRBD1 (6 bases). V lost 6 bases and J lost 1, with 19 bases in between. CDR3 length: 17 residues. Germline V gene data show CDR1 as SGHKS and CDR2 as YYEKEE (reference sequence). The CDR3: CASTTIMGAMNTGELFF. The CDR3 coding sequence is TGTGCCAGCACCACGATTATGGGGGCTATGAACACCGGGGAGCTGTTTTTT.

V usage is TRBV3-1 (or the pseudogene TRBV3-2) and J usage is TRBJ2-5, with TRBD2 matching over 9 bases. Germline V gene lookup returns CDR1 LGHDT and CDR2 YNNKEL (reference sequence). The CDR3 runs to 14 residues. With 4 bases clipped from V and 9 bases from J, the junction kept 9 bases outside the gene matches. The chain's CDR3 is CASSPGTSPAAQYF. CDR3 coding DNA: TGTGCCAGCAGCCCCGGGACTAGCCCTGCGGCCCAGTACTTC.

This clone occurred once. This rearrangement joins TRBV9 to TRBJ2-7; D may be TRBD1 (6 bases). Germline V lookup: CDR1 SGDLS, CDR2 YYNGEE. The V end was cut by 0 bases, the J end by 2 bases, with 9 bases between. The CDR3 totals 14 residues. In DNA, the CDR3 is TGTGCCAGCAGCGTAGGTGGGGGCCCCTACGAGCAGTACTTC. It codes for CASSVGGGPYEQYF. Filled out from reference TRBV9 and TRBJ2-7, the complete variable domain reads DSGVTQTPKHLITATGQRVTLRCSPRSGDLSVYWYQQSLDQGLQFLIQYYNGEERAKGNILERFSAQQFPDLHSELNLSSLELGDSALYFCASSVGGGPYEQYFGPGTRLTVT.

The rearrangement links TRBV19 to TRBJ2-1; D is possibly TRBD2 (5 bases). CDR1 is LNHDA, CDR2 SQIVND, per germline (reference sequence). The V and J ends lost 3 bases and 1 base respectively, with 10 bases between them. The CDR3 runs 15 residues. The CDR3 DNA sequence: TGTGCCAGTAGTATTTATGAGGGTTCCTACAATGAGCAGTTCTTC. Protein: CASSIYEGSYNEQFF.

The V call is TRBV29-1, the J call TRBJ2-7; tentatively, D is TRBD1 (6 bases). CDR1 is SQVTM and CDR2 is ANQGSEA in the germline V gene. V lost 1 base and J 6 bases, leaving 19 bases between the germline ends. CDR3 length: 15 amino acids. The CDR3, as DNA: TGCAGCGTTGAAGTTCTAGATCGGACAGTAGGCGAGCAGTACTTC. Protein sequence: CSVEVLDRTVGEQYF.

The chain joins TRBV4-1 to TRBJ1-2, with 9 bases aligning to TRBD1. The length of the CDR3 is 16 residues. V trimming: 0 bases; J trimming: 8 bases; junction bases outside the gene matches: 10. CDR1 MGHRA and CDR2 YSYEKL come from the germline V gene. CDR3 in DNA: TGCGCCAGCAGCCAAGATCCCACAGGGGGCGTTCACGGCTACACCTTC. Amino acids: CASSQDPTGGVHGYTF.

The chain couples TRBV6-2 or TRBV6-3 to TRBJ1-2; D is unclear. The germline V gene has CDR1 MNHEY and CDR2 SVGEGT. This CDR3 spans 13 amino acids. Trimming stripped 3 bases from V and 7 bases from J, with 12 bases between. This chain's CDR3 is CASSYRRRGGYTF. CDR3 coding DNA: TGTGCCAGCAGTTATAGACGTCGCGGTGGCTACACCTTC.

This chain connects TRBV15 to TRBJ1-1; 9 bases are shared with TRBD1. J lost 5 bases, V lost 1 base, and 5 bases had no gene match. This CDR3 has 15 amino acids. Germline V gene lookup returns CDR1 LNHNV and CDR2 YYDKDF (reference sequence). The CDR3 bases are TGTGCCACCAGCAGAGGAGGACAGGGGAGAACTGAAGCTTTCTTT. Translated: CATSRGGQGRTEAFF.

The rearrangement joins TRBV20-1 to TRBJ1-5, with no clear D. V was cut by 3 bases and J by 4 bases, with 7 bases left in between. This CDR3 is 12 amino acids long. Per germline, CDR1 DFQATT and CDR2 SNEGSKA (reference sequence). The CDR3 sequence is CSASDGNQPQHF. The CDR3 nucleotides are TGCAGTGCTAGTGACGGGAATCAGCCCCAGCATTTT.

V usage is TRBV9 and J usage is TRBJ1-2; 7 nucleotides match TRBD1. J gave up 7 bases and V 4 bases, and 7 bases lay outside the gene matches. The CDR3 length is 13 residues. CDR1 and CDR2 (germline): SGDLS, YYNGEE. This chain's CDR3 is CASSPQGVGGYTF. Here the CDR3 DNA reads TGTGCCAGCAGCCCTCAGGGGGTAGGTGGCTACACCTTC.

This chain joins TRBV6-6 and TRBJ1-1, with 8 bases fitting TRBD1. J was trimmed by 0 bases and V by 6 bases; bases with no gene match: 3. This CDR3 has 14 amino acids. Germline values: CDR1 MNHNY, CDR2 SVGAGI (reference sequence). The CDR3 region is CASRQGVLNTEAFF. CDR3 nucleotide sequence: TGTGCCAGCAGACAGGGGGTTTTGAACACTGAAGCTTTCTTT.

V is TRBV19 and J is TRBJ1-1; 11 nucleotides match TRBD1. The germline CDR1 and CDR2 sequences are LNHDA and SQIVND (reference sequence). The length of the CDR3 is 14 residues. The trim removed 7 bases at V and 8 bases at J, leaving 9 bases unmatched. The CDR3 DNA reads as TGTGCCAGTACCTCTCGGACAGGGGGCCTCGAAGCTTTCTTT. This gives the protein CASTSRTGGLEAFF.